Shown below are 30 T cell receptor beta chains from a single sample sequenced in a study of cytomegalovirus exposure and HLA in healthy donors. PCR was performed using 60 Vbeta and 13 Jbeta primers. Clones were sequenced by immunoSEQ multiplex PCR, and TCRdb holds only the in-frame ones, with some missing. The sample has roughly 150,000 clones, roughly 85% seen once. Material for sequencing was PBMCs. The receptors were sampled from a boy younger than 10 in good health and CMV-seronegative.

In this sample, this clone turned up a few times. The J gene is TRBJ1-3, the V gene TRBV5-4; D not resolved. This CDR3 is built from 15 residues. Trimming shortened V by 4 bases and J by 0 bases, and 11 bases separated the two germline ends. Germline-derived CDR1 and CDR2 are SGHNT and YYREEE (reference sequence). CDR3 in amino acids: CASSPREVSGNTIYF. For the CDR3, the DNA is TGTGCCAGCAGCCCTCGGGAGGTCTCTGGAAACACCATATATTTT. The whole variable domain, remainder taken from reference TRBV5-4 and TRBJ1-3, is ETGVTQSPTHLIKTRGQQVTLRCSSQSGHNTVSWYQQALGQGPQFIFQYYREEENGRGNFPPRFSGLQFPNYSSELNVNALELDDSALYLCASSPREVSGNTIYFGEGSWLTVV.

V is TRBV25-1 and J is TRBJ1-4, with a tentative D call TRBD1 (6 bases). V lost 4 bases to trimming and J lost 8 bases, with 26 bases between them. The CDR3 runs 18 residues. Germline CDR1 MGHDK, CDR2 SYGVNS. The CDR3 region is CASSAFGGGDTKGEKLFF. The CDR3 DNA follows: TGTGCCAGCAGTGCATTCGGAGGTGGGGACACGAAGGGAGAAAAACTGTTTTTT.

V usage is TRBV27 and J usage is TRBJ2-5; 9 bases align to TRBD2. Per germline, CDR1 MNHEY and CDR2 SMNVEV (reference sequence). The length of the CDR3 is 16 residues. V was pared by 6 bases and J by 7 bases, with 15 bases of the junction left unmatched. The CDR3 reads CASSLIRRAGGGTQYF. The DNA for the CDR3 is TGTGCCAGCAGCCTCATCCGCCGAGCGGGAGGAGGGACCCAGTACTTC.

The count of this clone is one. V is TRBV19 and J is TRBJ2-1; 8 nucleotides line up with TRBD1. The J segment lost 1 base and the V segment lost 11 bases, leaving 16 bases of the junction unmatched. Germline V gives CDR1 LNHDA, CDR2 SQIVND (reference sequence). The CDR3 has 17 amino acids. CDR3 in DNA: TGTGCCGTATCCCTTTGGCGCGGGACAGGTTCCTACAATGAGCAGTTCTTC. As protein: CAVSLWRGTGSYNEQFF.

This chain connects TRBV28 to TRBJ2-5, with 8 bases lining up with TRBD1. The CDR3 has 16 residues. Germline V gene data show CDR1 as MDHEN and CDR2 as SYDVKM. With V trimmed by 3 bases and J by 1 base, 7 bases remained unmatched. The CDR3 coding sequence is TGTGCCAGCAGTTTTGTCGACAGGGGTCCCCAAGAGACCCAGTACTTC. Residues: CASSFVDRGPQETQYF.

This sequence joins TRBV28 and TRBJ2-3; D might be TRBD1 (6 bases). The CDR3 extends over 15 amino acids. Germline V lookup: CDR1 MDHEN, CDR2 SYDVKM. With 4 bases removed from V and 0 bases from J, the gap between germline ends came to 11 bases. CDR3 region: CASSSQGSSTDTQYF. In DNA, the CDR3 is TGTGCCAGCAGTTCACAGGGCTCTAGCACAGATACGCAGTATTTT.

The V and J genes are TRBV9 and TRBJ2-7; the match to TRBD1 covers 9 bases. CDR3 length: 14 amino acids. Germline assignment: CDR1 SGDLS and CDR2 YYNGEE. The ends lost 0 bases at V and 7 bases at J; junction bases unmatched: 5. The CDR3 protein is CASSVGGQGREQYF. The CDR3 nucleotides are TGTGCCAGCAGCGTAGGAGGACAGGGGAGGGAGCAGTACTTC.

The chain links TRBV27 to TRBJ2-4, with 10 bases lining up with TRBD2. The CDR3 spans 14 residues. J gave up 9 bases and V 6 bases, and 8 bases lay outside the gene matches. Germline V CDR1 and CDR2: MNHEY, SMNVEV (reference sequence). CDR3 residues: CASRTSGPNSIQYF. The CDR3 nucleotides are TGTGCCAGCAGGACTAGCGGGCCGAATAGCATTCAGTACTTC.

The chain is built from TRBV7-6 and TRBJ2-5; 7 bases line up with TRBD1. There are 14 residues in the CDR3. Trimming cost V 5 bases and J 7 bases; bases outside gene matches: 10. Germline V gives CDR1 SGHVS, CDR2 FNYEAQ. The CDR3 region has the DNA TGTGCCAGCAGCGACGAAGGGGGCGGAGGGACCCAGTACTTC. Protein product: CASSDEGGGGTQYF.

The chain joins TRBV28 to TRBJ2-1, with D possibly being TRBD1 (5 bases). The CDR3 sequence is 14 residues long. Germline assignment: CDR1 MDHEN and CDR2 SYDVKM. Between the trimmed V and J ends, which lost 10 bases and 6 bases, there was a span of 19 bases. The CDR3 loop is CAIAHQGLFNEQFF. CDR3 in DNA: TGTGCCATCGCCCATCAGGGTCTCTTCAATGAGCAGTTCTTC.

The V gene is TRBV5-4, the J gene TRBJ2-2, with TRBD1 as a possible D gene (6 bases). Germline CDR1 reads SGHNT; CDR2 reads YYREEE (reference sequence). The CDR3 contains 15 residues. V was shortened by 0 bases and J by 4 bases, with 10 bases between the two germline ends. The CDR3 DNA reads as TGTGCCAGCAGCTTGGTCTTCAGGGGCACCGGGGAGCTGTTTTTT. The encoded protein is CASSLVFRGTGELFF.

This chain uses TRBV5-4 with TRBJ2-7; D remains unclear. The V gene's germline CDR1 is SGHNT and CDR2 YYREEE (reference sequence). Trimming pared 0 bases from V and 3 bases from J, leaving 10 bases between. The CDR3 runs 14 residues. CDR3 DNA: TGTGCCAGCAGCTTGGAACCGTCGGGCTACGAGCAGTACTTC. Protein: CASSLEPSGYEQYF.

The J gene is TRBJ1-1, the V gene TRBV18; no definite D call. Per the germline V gene, CDR1 is KGHSH and CDR2 is LQKENI. V was pared by 6 bases and J by 10 bases, with 18 bases between. The CDR3 extends over 13 amino acids. The CDR3 loop reads CASSMPWRGSAFF. The CDR3 DNA reads TGTGCCAGCTCCATGCCATGGCGGGGATCAGCTTTCTTT.

J is TRBJ2-7 and V is TRBV19; TRBD1 agrees at 9 bases. The CDR3 length is 15 residues. Germline V gene lookup returns CDR1 LNHDA and CDR2 SQIVND (reference sequence). The V gene end was trimmed by 5 bases and the J gene end by 3 bases; junction bases not matched to a gene: 8. The CDR3 nucleotides read TGTGCCAGTAGTCGTGGACAGGGGTCAGTCTACGAGCAGTACTTC. Amino acid sequence: CASSRGQGSVYEQYF.

The chain employs TRBV6-1 and TRBJ1-2, with D possibly matching TRBD1 (6 bases). The CDR3 runs 14 residues. The germline CDR1 and CDR2 sequences are MNHNS and SASEGT. V gave up 8 bases and J gave up 1 base, with 14 bases separating them. CDR3 amino acids: CASSGQALNYGYTF. CDR3 bases: TGTGCCAGCTCGGGACAAGCGCTTAACTATGGCTACACCTTC.

This sequence joins TRBV2 and TRBJ2-5; D possibly corresponds to TRBD2 (6 bases). CDR1 and CDR2 (germline): SNHLY, FYNNEI. CDR3 length equals 14 residues. Trimming pared 6 bases from V and 1 base from J, leaving 12 bases between. The CDR3 nucleotides read TGTGCCAGCAGGGGACTGGGGGGCCAAGAGACCCAGTACTTC. It specifies CASRGLGGQETQYF.

The CDR3 here is CASSRKPGLAGASSYNEQFF. For the CDR3, the DNA is TGTGCCAGCAGCCGAAAACCGGGACTAGCGGGAGCGAGCTCCTACAATGAGCAGTTCTTC. The chain employs TRBV13 and TRBJ2-1; 14 positions match TRBD2. CDR3 length equals 20 residues. Germline V gene data show CDR1 as PRHDT and CDR2 as FYEKMQ (reference sequence). V dropped 5 bases and J dropped 0; count of bases not matched to a gene: 12. Full variable domain (remainder filled in from reference TRBV13 and TRBJ2-1): AAGVIQSPRHLIKEKRETATLKCYPIPRHDTVYWYQQGPGQDPQFLISFYEKMQSDKGSIPDRFSAQQFSDYHSELNMSSLELGDSALYFCASSRKPGLAGASSYNEQFFGPGTRLTVL.

The chain uses TRBV7-9 and TRBJ2-2; no clear D. V was shortened by 5 bases and J by 5 bases, with 15 bases between the two germline ends. The germline V gene encodes CDR1 SEHNR and CDR2 FQNEAQ (reference sequence). This CDR3 has 15 amino acids. The CDR3 loop reads CASSNRGSLTGELFF. The CDR3 nucleotides read TGTGCCAGCAGCAACCGAGGATCTTTGACCGGGGAGCTGTTTTTT.

The chain uses TRBV10-3 and TRBJ2-1; 15 bases match TRBD2. V lost 3 bases to trimming and J lost 4 bases; unmatched junction nucleotides: 13. The CDR3 contains 20 residues. Germline V lookup: CDR1 ENHRY, CDR2 SYGVKD. CDR3 coding DNA: TGTGCCATCAGTGAATCAGGTTGGGGACTAGCGGGGGGCCGTTACAATGAGCAGTTCTTC. Translated: CAISESGWGLAGGRYNEQFF.

The chain combines TRBV27 with TRBJ1-2; D might be TRBD1 (5 bases). This CDR3 comprises 14 residues. Germline assignment: CDR1 MNHEY and CDR2 SMNVEV (reference sequence). V was cut by 4 bases and J by 8 bases, with 17 bases left in between. CDR3 coding DNA: TGTGCCAGCAGTTCCGCCCGACAGAGTCACGGCTACACCTTC. It encodes CASSSARQSHGYTF.

The rearrangement joins TRBV2 to TRBJ2-3, with D perhaps TRBD1 (6 bases). The germline gives CDR1 SNHLY, CDR2 FYNNEI. The CDR3 covers 16 residues. Trimming took 4 bases from V and 6 from J, leaving 20 bases between them. This CDR3 is CASSVTGNRRVDTQYF. DNA of the CDR3: TGTGCCAGCAGTGTTACAGGGAATAGACGAGTGGATACGCAGTATTTT.

V gene TRBV10-3 combines with J gene TRBJ2-3; TRBD2 matches 7 bases. V lost 4 bases to trimming and J lost 4 bases; unmatched junction nucleotides: 5. CDR1 and CDR2 (germline): ENHRY, SYGVKD. CDR3 length: 14 residues. CDR3 sequence (DNA): TGTGCCATCAGTGTCTGGGGAGGGGCAGATACGCAGTATTTT. This encodes CAISVWGGADTQYF.

CDR3 sequence (DNA): TGCGCCAGCAGTACTAGCGGCCAAGAGACCCAGTACTTC. It is translated as CASSTSGQETQYF. The chain employs TRBV5-1 and TRBJ2-5; 8 nucleotides align to TRBD2. Losses at the gene ends were 5 bases for V and 1 base for J; bases not matched to a gene: 1. In germline, CDR1 is SGHRS, CDR2 YFSETQ. The CDR3 consists of 13 residues.

This clone turned up a few times. CDR3 in DNA: TGTGCCAGCGGATCTGTGCGGGGGACCTACGAGCAGTACGTC. This codes for CASGSVRGTYEQYV. The chain combines TRBV2 with TRBJ2-7; 7 nucleotides agree with TRBD2. The CDR3 extends over 14 amino acids. V gave up 8 bases and J gave up 2 bases; unmatched junction bases: 9. The germline gives CDR1 SNHLY, CDR2 FYNNEI.

This chain uses TRBV6-1 with TRBJ2-7; D is possibly TRBD2 (5 bases). The CDR3 length is 15 residues. Germline V gene lookup returns CDR1 MNHNS and CDR2 SASEGT. V was trimmed by 4 bases and J by 0 bases, leaving 13 bases between them. CDR3 sequence (DNA): TGTGCCAGCAGTGCTCTAGCTTCGAGCTCCTACGAGCAGTACTTC. This encodes CASSALASSSYEQYF.

The chain couples TRBV6-5 to TRBJ2-3; D may be TRBD2 (6 bases). Germline-derived CDR1 and CDR2 are MNHEY and SVGAGI. V was pared by 8 bases and J by 5 bases, with 14 bases between. The CDR3 length is 13 residues. CDR3 bases: TGTGCCAGCGGCAGGACGGAGGGAGATACGCAGTATTTT. Translated: CASGRTEGDTQYF.

The CDR3: CASSSRERGNTIYF. The CDR3 nucleotides read TGTGCCAGCAGCTCGAGGGAAAGGGGAAACACCATATATTTT. V gene TRBV5-4 combines with J gene TRBJ1-3, with D unresolved. Germline CDR1 is SGHNT and CDR2 is YYREEE (reference sequence). With 3 bases removed from V and 4 bases from J, the gap between germline ends came to 11 bases. The length of the CDR3 is 14 residues.

The V call is TRBV5-4, the J call TRBJ2-1, with 7 bases that match TRBD1. The CDR3 has 16 residues. Trimming removed 4 bases from V and 2 bases from J; junction bases left unmatched: 9. Germline V lookup: CDR1 SGHNT, CDR2 YYREEE (reference sequence). Written as DNA, the CDR3 is TGTGCCAGCAGCCGCCCGGGACAGCTAGCCTACAATGAGCAGTTCTTC. As protein: CASSRPGQLAYNEQFF.

This rearrangement joins TRBV5-4 to TRBJ2-5, with 8 bases identical to TRBD1. Germline V gene data show CDR1 as SGHNT and CDR2 as YYREEE (reference sequence). The CDR3 is 15 amino acids. V shed 4 bases, J shed 0 bases, and the junction held 5 bases outside the gene matches. The CDR3 nucleotides are TGTGCCAGCAGCGGACGGACAGGGTACCAAGAGACCCAGTACTTC. Its protein product is CASSGRTGYQETQYF. Full variable domain (outside the CDR3, taken from reference TRBV5-4 and TRBJ2-5): ETGVTQSPTHLIKTRGQQVTLRCSSQSGHNTVSWYQQALGQGPQFIFQYYREEENGRGNFPPRFSGLQFPNYSSELNVNALELDDSALYLCASSGRTGYQETQYFGPGTRLLVL.

This rearrangement joins TRBV7-8 to TRBJ2-5; D unresolved. With 5 bases removed from V and 5 bases from J, the gap between germline ends came to 6 bases. This CDR3 region has 11 residues. The V gene's germline CDR1 is SGHVS and CDR2 FQNEAQ. CDR3 residues: CASSPLETQYF. The CDR3 DNA reads as TGTGCCAGCAGCCCGTTGGAGACCCAGTACTTC.